This T cell receptor beta chain came from a study of blood T cell repertoires in COVID-19. Overall study context: The United States, Italy and Spain were the sources of the acute and convalescent COVID-19 samples. PBMCs, B-cell-depleted T cells, or T cells provided the cDNA or gDNA that made up the material.

V gave up 4 bases and J gave up 0 bases, with 11 bases separating them. The CDR3 has 15 residues. Germline values: CDR1 SGHNT, CDR2 YYREEE (reference sequence). Measured with immunoSEQ multiplex PCR; TCRdb has only the in-frame clones, and not every one. The data show 110,000 to 150,000 clones, about 90% seen once. The TCR sequence derives from a woman in her fifties or sixties with acute or convalescent COVID-19. The sequencing sample was made of peripheral blood. The rearrangement links TRBV5-4 to TRBJ1-3; TRBD1 is a possible D gene (5 bases). The CDR3 DNA is TGTGCCAGCAGCCCGGGGGGTCTCTCTGGAAACACCATATATTTT. Encoded protein: CASSPGGLSGNTIYF. The whole variable domain, remainder taken from reference TRBV5-4 and TRBJ1-3, is ETGVTQSPTHLIKTRGQQVTLRCSSQSGHNTVSWYQQALGQGPQFIFQYYREEENGRGNFPPRFSGLQFPNYSSELNVNALELDDSALYLCASSPGGLSGNTIYFGEGSWLTVV.